The 23 T cell receptor beta chains listed next were all sequenced from one sample in a study of cytomegalovirus exposure and HLA in healthy donors. Measured with immunoSEQ multiplex PCR; TCRdb has only the in-frame clones, and not every one. The sample consists of around 120,000 clones, around nine tenths of them appearing once. Sequenced: PBMCs. These receptors all come from a man between 18 and 35 years old in good health and CMV-seropositive.

The chain links TRBV18 to TRBJ1-1, with 7 nucleotides matching TRBD1. V shed 4 bases and J 3 bases; nucleotides not matched to a gene: 2. CDR1 and CDR2 from the germline V gene are KGHSH and LQKENI. The CDR3 runs 13 residues. The CDR3 DNA sequence: TGTGCCAGCTCACAACAGGGGCACACTGAAGCTTTCTTT. Translated: CASSQQGHTEAFF.

The chain is built from TRBV7-9 and TRBJ1-4; TRBD1 agrees at 10 bases. CDR1 is SEHNR and CDR2 is FQNEAQ in the germline V gene (reference sequence). V shed 5 bases, J shed 8 bases, and the junction held 11 bases outside the gene matches. There are 16 residues in the CDR3. CDR3 in DNA: TGTGCCAGCAGCCAAAAGCGGGACAGGGGTAGAGAAAAACTGTTTTTT. The encoded protein is CASSQKRDRGREKLFF.

The gene calls are TRBV7-2 and TRBJ2-1; tentative D call: TRBD1 (7 bases). The CDR3 extends over 15 amino acids. V shed 7 bases and J shed 2 bases, with 15 bases lying between them. Germline CDR1 is SGHTA and CDR2 is FQGNSA. The CDR3 is CASTPGGGTYNEQFF. The CDR3 DNA sequence: TGTGCCAGCACCCCCGGAGGGGGCACCTACAATGAGCAGTTCTTC. Together with reference TRBV7-2 and TRBJ2-1, the CDR3 gives the full variable domain: GAGVSQSPSNKVTEKGKDVELRCDPISGHTALYWYRQSLGQGLEFLIYFQGNSAPDKSGLPSDRFSAERTGGSVSTLTIQRTQQEDSAVYLCASTPGGGTYNEQFFGPGTRLTVL.

The rearrangement joins TRBV4-3 to TRBJ2-2; 7 nucleotides line up with TRBD2. CDR3 length: 16 amino acids. CDR1 and CDR2 from the germline V gene are LGHNA and YSLEER. The V and J ends lost 3 bases and 7 bases, in that order; junction bases with no gene match: 11. This chain's CDR3 is CASSQLGGYAGGELFF. CDR3 DNA: TGCGCCAGCAGCCAGCTCGGGGGGTATGCGGGCGGGGAGCTGTTTTTT.

The V and J genes are TRBV25-1 and TRBJ2-5, with TRBD2 matching over 7 bases. Germline CDR1 is MGHDK and CDR2 is SYGVNS. V lost 5 bases and J lost 3; bases outside the gene matches: 3. The CDR3 covers 13 residues. The CDR3 loop reads CASSWGGEETQYF. DNA for the CDR3: TGTGCCAGCAGTTGGGGGGGGGAAGAGACCCAGTACTTC.

The gene calls are TRBV5-5 and TRBJ1-3; TRBD1 matches 8 bases. Per the germline V gene, CDR1 is SGHKS and CDR2 is YYEKEE (reference sequence). The CDR3 has 14 residues. The junction had 4 bases not matched to a gene; V was cut back by 4 bases and J by 4 bases. The DNA for the CDR3 is TGTGCCAGCAGCCCAGGGACAGGAGGAAACACCATATATTTT. Its protein product is CASSPGTGGNTIYF.

V is TRBV5-1 and J is TRBJ2-7; D ambiguous. V lost 1 base and J 2 bases, leaving 13 bases between the germline ends. The CDR3 is made up of 15 amino acids. In germline, CDR1 is SGHRS, CDR2 YFSETQ. The CDR3: CASSLLPRLPYEQYF. CDR3 DNA: TGCGCCAGCAGCTTGCTACCTCGACTGCCCTACGAGCAGTACTTC.

In the case of this clone: The DNA is left out, because the CDR3 cannot be placed on it with certainty; the CDR3 is given as TCRdb lists it. The chain is built from TRBV7-2 and TRBJ1-1. The germline gives CDR1 SGHTA, CDR2 FQGNSA. Inclusive of both ends, the CDR3 amounts to 13 amino acids. CDR3 protein: CASSVGPGAEAFF.

The gene calls are TRBV5-4 and TRBJ1-2; D may be TRBD1 (5 bases). Trimming removed 4 bases at V and 2 bases at J, with 12 bases between. Germline CDR1 and CDR2: SGHNT and YYREEE (reference sequence). This CDR3 is 14 amino acids long. CDR3 DNA sequence: TGTGCCAGCAGCGACCTCGCAGGGAACTATGGCTACACCTTC. The encoded protein is CASSDLAGNYGYTF. The complete variable domain, with remaining parts taken from reference TRBV5-4 and TRBJ1-2, reads ETGVTQSPTHLIKTRGQQVTLRCSSQSGHNTVSWYQQALGQGPQFIFQYYREEENGRGNFPPRFSGLQFPNYSSELNVNALELDDSALYLCASSDLAGNYGYTFGSGTRLTVV.

The chain uses TRBV9 and TRBJ2-5; the match to TRBD2 covers 9 bases. With V trimmed by 3 bases and J by 5 bases, 8 bases remained unmatched. Germline-derived CDR1 and CDR2 are SGDLS and YYNGEE. This CDR3 region has 15 residues. The CDR3 protein is CASSASGGGAETQYF. CDR3 nucleotide sequence: TGTGCCAGCAGCGCCTCTGGCGGGGGGGCGGAGACCCAGTACTTC.

The gene calls are TRBV2 and TRBJ2-3; D ambiguous. Trimming took 3 bases from V and 4 from J, leaving 8 bases between them. Germline assignment: CDR1 SNHLY and CDR2 FYNNEI. This CDR3 comprises 13 residues. The DNA for the CDR3 is TGTGCCAGCAGTGACGACCAGGCAGATACGCAGTATTTT. Translating it yields CASSDDQADTQYF.

The chain is built from TRBV9 and TRBJ1-5; TRBD1 matches 9 bases. Losses at the gene ends were 3 bases for V and 4 bases for J; bases not matched to a gene: 8. In germline, CDR1 is SGDLS, CDR2 YYNGEE. The CDR3 extends over 16 amino acids. For the CDR3, the DNA is TGTGCCAGCAGCGAGGGGGGACAGGGAGGGAATCAGCCCCAGCATTTT. Its protein is CASSEGGQGGNQPQHF.

V usage is TRBV2 and J usage is TRBJ2-7; maybe TRBD1 (7 bases). This CDR3 is built from 13 residues. CDR1 and CDR2 (germline): SNHLY, FYNNEI. Trimming pared 8 bases from V and 2 bases from J, leaving 13 bases between. This CDR3 reads CASGGTVTYEQYF. CDR3 nucleotide sequence: TGTGCCAGCGGGGGGACAGTAACCTACGAGCAGTACTTC.

The chain is built from TRBV5-1 and TRBJ1-2; D is unclear. Germline V gene sequence: CDR1 SGHRS, CDR2 YFSETQ. This CDR3 comprises 15 residues. V was trimmed by 3 bases and J by 7 bases, leaving 19 bases between them. CDR3 in amino acids: CASSYGVGVRGGYTF. The DNA of the CDR3 is TGCGCCAGCAGCTATGGCGTCGGGGTGCGGGGTGGCTACACCTTC. Combining the CDR3 with reference TRBV5-1 and TRBJ1-2 gives the whole variable domain KAGVTQTPRYLIKTRGQQVTLSCSPISGHRSVSWYQQTPGQGLQFLFEYFSETQRNKGNFPGRFSGRQFSNSRSEMNVSTLELGDSALYLCASSYGVGVRGGYTFGSGTRLTVV.

The chain couples TRBV5-1 to TRBJ2-1, with TRBD1 matching over 8 bases. Trimming removed 8 bases from V and 2 bases from J; junction bases left unmatched: 6. In germline, CDR1 is SGHRS, CDR2 YFSETQ. The CDR3 length is 14 residues. The CDR3 nucleotides read TGCGCCAGTAGATTACAGGGGGCCTACAATGAGCAGTTCTTC. It translates to CASRLQGAYNEQFF.

This chain links TRBV15 with TRBJ1-4; 8 bases align to TRBD1. CDR3 length: 15 residues. The junction had 6 bases not matched to a gene; V was cut back by 3 bases and J by 6 bases. Germline-derived CDR1 and CDR2 are LNHNV and YYDKDF (reference sequence). The CDR3 DNA reads as TGTGCCACCAGCAGTACGACAGGGGATGATGAAAAACTGTTTTTT. It codes for CATSSTTGDDEKLFF.

This chain links TRBV15 with TRBJ1-2; a weak D match, TRBD1 (5 bases). CDR3 length: 14 residues. Trimming removed 3 bases at V and 8 bases at J, with 16 bases between. Germline loops: CDR1 LNHNV, CDR2 YYDKDF (reference sequence). CDR3: CATSSRSRDRGYTF. The CDR3 DNA reads TGTGCCACCAGCAGTAGGAGCAGGGATCGGGGCTACACCTTC.

This clone was found once. The CDR3 sequence is CASSPSNYGYTF. In DNA form, the CDR3 reads TGTGCCAGCAGCCCCTCTAACTATGGCTACACCTTC. The chain has TRBV28 and TRBJ1-2; D not certain. CDR1 is MDHEN and CDR2 is SYDVKM in the germline V gene. The CDR3 is 12 residues long. The V end was cut by 6 bases, the J end by 0 bases, with 5 bases between.

The CDR3 sequence is CATSTYAGTTSYEQYF. In DNA, the CDR3 is TGTGCCACCAGCACCTACGCGGGGACCACCTCCTACGAGCAGTACTTC. The rearrangement links TRBV15 to TRBJ2-7; D may be TRBD2 (6 bases). This CDR3 has 16 residues. With 4 bases removed from V and 0 bases from J, the gap between germline ends came to 16 bases. The germline V gene has CDR1 LNHNV and CDR2 YYDKDF (reference sequence).

The chain joins TRBV27 to TRBJ1-2; the D is unclear. V shed 1 base and J shed 2 bases, with 8 bases lying between them. The CDR3 spans 14 residues. Germline-derived CDR1 and CDR2 are MNHEY and SMNVEV (reference sequence). CDR3 loop: CASSLYSGNYGYTF. The DNA of the CDR3 is TGTGCCAGCAGTTTATATTCGGGGAACTATGGCTACACCTTC.

The V and J genes are TRBV4-2 and TRBJ2-5; 11 bases match TRBD1. The CDR3 length is 16 residues. The germline gives CDR1 LGHNA, CDR2 YNFKEQ. V lost 0 bases and J lost 5; bases outside the gene matches: 5. The CDR3 protein is CASSQDGTGGSETQYF. The DNA of the CDR3 is TGTGCCAGCAGCCAAGACGGGACAGGGGGATCGGAGACCCAGTACTTC.

The V call is TRBV7-2, the J call TRBJ1-5; 9 bases fit TRBD1. Looked up from germline, CDR1 is SGHTA and CDR2 is FQGNSA. The CDR3 loop spans 19 amino acids. V lost 1 base and J lost 3; bases outside the gene matches: 13. CDR3 protein: CASSLVRGRTGEFNQPQHF. In DNA form, the CDR3 reads TGTGCCAGCAGCTTAGTAAGGGGGAGGACAGGGGAATTCAATCAGCCCCAGCATTTT.

The chain couples TRBV29-1 to TRBJ2-1; 12 bases agree with TRBD2. The ends lost 4 bases at V and 9 bases at J; junction bases unmatched: 10. Per the germline V gene, CDR1 is SQVTM and CDR2 is ANQGSEA. This CDR3 is 15 amino acids long. CDR3 protein: CSVATSGGPGGEQFF. CDR3 bases: TGCAGCGTTGCAACTAGCGGGGGGCCGGGTGGTGAGCAGTTCTTC.